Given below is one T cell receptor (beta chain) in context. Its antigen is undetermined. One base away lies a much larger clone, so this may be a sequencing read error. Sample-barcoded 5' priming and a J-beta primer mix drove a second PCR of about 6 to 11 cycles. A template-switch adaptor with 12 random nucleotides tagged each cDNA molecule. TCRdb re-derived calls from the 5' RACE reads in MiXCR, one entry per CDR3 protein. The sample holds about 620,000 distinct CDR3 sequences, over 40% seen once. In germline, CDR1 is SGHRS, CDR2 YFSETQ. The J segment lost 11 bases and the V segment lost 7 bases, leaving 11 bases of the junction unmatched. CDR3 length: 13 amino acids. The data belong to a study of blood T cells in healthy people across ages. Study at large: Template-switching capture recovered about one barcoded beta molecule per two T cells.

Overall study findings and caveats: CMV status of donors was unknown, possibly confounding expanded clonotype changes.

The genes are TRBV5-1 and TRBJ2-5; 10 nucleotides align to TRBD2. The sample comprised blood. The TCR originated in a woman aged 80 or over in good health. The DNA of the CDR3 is TGCGCCAGCGGGACTAGCGTAGACAATGAGCAGTACTTC. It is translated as CASGTSVDNEQYF. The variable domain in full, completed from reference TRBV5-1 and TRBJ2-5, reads KAGVTQTPRYLIKTRGQQVTLSCSPISGHRSVSWYQQTPGQGLQFLFEYFSETQRNKGNFPGRFSGRQFSNSRSEMNVSTLELGDSALYLCASGTSVDNEQYFGPGTRLLVL.